The 10 T cell receptor beta chains in this list originate from one sample, sequenced in a study of shared clonotypes between healthy human individuals (TCRdb year 2020). Library preparation was by the immunoSEQ multiplex PCR assay. TCRdb limited this immuneACCESS table to in-frame rearrangements with V and J called. A share of clones is missing; checked studies link under half to unresolved V genes, and the rest is unexplained. The sample yields some 2 million clones; approximately 94% were counted once. Of the sample, about 1.1% is held by the ten largest clones. For the CD8 naive samples, CD45RO-negative cells were positively selected for CCR7, yielding a CD45RA+CCR7+ population from which TemRA cells were excluded. The material sequenced was naive CD8+ T cells sorted from blood. The cell subset or site label on this specimen signifies: CD45RA+CCR7+. The source is a man between 18 and 35 years old in good health.

The V call is TRBV10-2, the J call TRBJ1-5; D gene uncertain. The CDR3 sequence is 14 residues long. Germline loops: CDR1 WSHSY, CDR2 SAAADI. Trimming removed 2 bases from V and 5 bases from J, with 10 bases in between. The CDR3 DNA reads as TGCGCCAGCAGTGAGAACAGCCCCGATCAGCCCCAGCATTTT. It yields the protein CASSENSPDQPQHF.

The chain couples TRBV28 to TRBJ2-5; 7 nucleotides align to TRBD1. In germline, CDR1 is MDHEN, CDR2 SYDVKM. The CDR3 sequence is 14 residues long. After removal of 4 bases from V and 2 bases from J, the junction contained 4 bases not matched to a gene. The CDR3 is CASSSTGLQETQYF. The CDR3 nucleotides are TGTGCCAGCAGTTCGACAGGGTTACAAGAGACCCAGTACTTC.

As to this clone: Other DNA sequences in the sample encode the same CDR3. The V gene is TRBV9, the J gene TRBJ1-5, with D unclear. Trimming removed 0 bases from V and 1 base from J, with 8 bases in between. CDR3 size: 15 residues. Germline CDR1 and CDR2: SGDLS and YYNGEE. DNA for the CDR3: TGTGCCAGCAGCGTAGACGACTACAGCAATCAGCCCCAGCATTTT. Translated: CASSVDDYSNQPQHF.

The V gene is TRBV5-4, the J gene TRBJ2-2; 9 bases are a match to TRBD2. The CDR3 is made up of 16 amino acids. V lost 0 bases to trimming and J lost 4 bases; unmatched junction nucleotides: 4. Looked up from germline, CDR1 is SGHNT and CDR2 is YYREEE (reference sequence). CDR3 in amino acids: CASSLAGSGSTGELFF. In DNA, the CDR3 is TGTGCCAGCAGCTTGGCGGGTAGCGGGAGCACCGGGGAGCTGTTTTTT.

This chain joins TRBV18 and TRBJ2-3, with 11 bases that match TRBD2. This CDR3 is built from 17 residues. CDR1 is KGHSH and CDR2 is LQKENI in the germline V gene. J lost 4 bases, V lost 5 bases, and 11 bases had no gene match. This CDR3 is CASSATSGREVADTQYF. CDR3 coding DNA: TGTGCCAGCTCAGCCACTAGCGGGAGAGAGGTGGCAGATACGCAGTATTTT.

The chain joins TRBV4-3 to TRBJ2-7, with D maybe TRBD1 (6 bases). The CDR3 is 11 amino acids. CDR1 LGHNA and CDR2 YSLEER come from the germline V gene. V was shortened by 6 bases and J by 9 bases, with 12 bases between the two germline ends. CDR3 sequence (DNA): TGCGCCAGCAGTGACAGGTTGGGGCAGTACTTC. It yields the protein CASSDRLGQYF.

The chain is built from TRBV28 and TRBJ2-1, with 7 bases aligning to TRBD2. The CDR3 totals 15 residues. J was trimmed by 0 bases and V by 2 bases; bases with no gene match: 1. Germline V gives CDR1 MDHEN, CDR2 SYDVKM. CDR3 bases: TGTGCCAGCAGTTTAGCGGGGGACTCCTACAATGAGCAGTTCTTC. This encodes CASSLAGDSYNEQFF.

V usage is TRBV7-8 and J usage is TRBJ1-2; TRBD1 is a possible D gene (6 bases). Trimming pared 4 bases from V and 3 bases from J, leaving 18 bases between. This CDR3 is 16 amino acids long. Germline-derived CDR1 and CDR2 are SGHVS and FQNEAQ. DNA of the CDR3: TGTGCCAGCAGCTCGTCCACAGGGTTGTACGACTATGGCTACACCTTC. It is translated as CASSSSTGLYDYGYTF.

The chain uses TRBV5-4 and TRBJ2-7, with D perhaps being TRBD1 or TRBD2 (5 bases each). Trimming removed 3 bases from V and 3 bases from J, with 13 bases in between. Per germline, CDR1 SGHNT and CDR2 YYREEE (reference sequence). This CDR3 spans 14 amino acids. The CDR3 bases are TGTGCCAGCAGCTCCGCCGGGGCTCTCTACGAGCAGTACTTC. This codes for CASSSAGALYEQYF.

In nucleotides, the CDR3 is TGCAGCGTTGTCGGGACTAGCGACTACGAGCAGTACTTC. This gives the protein CSVVGTSDYEQYF. The chain recombines TRBV29-1 with TRBJ2-7; TRBD2 aligns across 10 bases. The germline V gene encodes CDR1 SQVTM and CDR2 ANQGSEA. The junction had 3 bases not matched to a gene; V was cut back by 4 bases and J by 3 bases. The CDR3 has 13 amino acids.